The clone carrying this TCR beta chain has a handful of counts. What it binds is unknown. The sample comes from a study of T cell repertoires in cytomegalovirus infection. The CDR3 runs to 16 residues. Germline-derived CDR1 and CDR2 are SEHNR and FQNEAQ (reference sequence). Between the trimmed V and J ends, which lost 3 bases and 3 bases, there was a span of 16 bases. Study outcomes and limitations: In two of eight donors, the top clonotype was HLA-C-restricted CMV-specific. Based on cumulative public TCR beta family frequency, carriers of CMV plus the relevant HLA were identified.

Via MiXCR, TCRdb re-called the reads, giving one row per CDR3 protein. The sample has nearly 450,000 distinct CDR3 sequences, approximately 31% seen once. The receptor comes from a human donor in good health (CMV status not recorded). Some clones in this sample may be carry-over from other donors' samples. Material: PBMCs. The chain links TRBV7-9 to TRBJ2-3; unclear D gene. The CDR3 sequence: CASSLLQPMGTDTQYF. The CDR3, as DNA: TGTGCCAGCAGCTTGCTACAGCCCATGGGGACAGATACGCAGTATTTT.